The clone carrying this T cell receptor (beta chain) was counted a single time. What it binds is not known. Notes on the study in general: The TCR gene usage of tumor memory CD4+ T cells clustered together with blood and lymph node memory CD4+ cells and with lymph node naive CD4+ cells. Greatest tumor Treg TCR overlap was with tumor naive CD4+ cells.

Semi-nested PCR with Nested Universal Primer A followed constant-region reverse priming of full-length variable regions. TCRdb recomputed calls from the 5' RACE reads with MiXCR, one row per CDR3 protein. The sample consists of about 32,000 distinct CDR3 sequences, approximately 25% of them appearing once. CD4+CD45RO+CD25- cells were isolated as memory CD4+ T cells. The sequenced material came from memory CD4+ T cells sorted from blood. As for subset: memory CD4+ T cells, CD4+CD45RO+CD25-. The source of this sequence is a female donor with breast cancer.

The CDR3 loop reads CASSPWVSSYNEQFF. In DNA form, the CDR3 reads TGTGCCAGCAGCCCCTGGGTGAGCTCCTACAATGAGCAGTTCTTC. The chain couples TRBV6-2 or TRBV6-3 to TRBJ2-1; D is unclear. CDR1 and CDR2 (germline): MNHEY, SVGEGT. CDR3 length equals 15 residues. Trimming took 6 bases from V and 0 from J, leaving 12 bases between them.